In this sample, the clone carrying this T cell receptor beta chain turned up a few times. Its specificity is not known. The data belong to a study of OX40 agonist ivuxolimab in advanced cancers. Study-wide background: It was ivuxolimab, an agonistic anti-OX40 (CD134) antibody, that patients were treated with. Study results and limitations: Low normalized T-cell clonal expansion was additionally recorded for some nonresponders.

Assay: immunoSEQ multiplex PCR; the TCRdb copy retains only in-frame clones and omits some. The profile shows roughly 80,000 clones, 75% to 90% of them singletons. On cycle 4 day 1 and cycle 7 day 1, as well as at baseline, blood was sampled. The V gene end was trimmed by 5 bases and the J gene end by 5 bases; junction bases not matched to a gene: 7. Germline V gives CDR1 SGHNT, CDR2 YYREEE (reference sequence). CDR3 size: 15 residues. The chain joins TRBV5-4 to TRBJ2-2; the match to TRBD1 covers 9 bases. The sequence came from an adult with an advanced solid tumor such as melanoma, head and neck, liver or kidney cancer. Sample: CD4+ or CD8+ T cells sorted from blood, taken in a trial of the OX40 agonist ivuxolimab. CDR3 amino acids: CASRSGQGGTGELFF. In nucleotides, the CDR3 is TGTGCCAGCAGGTCGGGACAGGGCGGGACCGGGGAGCTGTTTTTT.